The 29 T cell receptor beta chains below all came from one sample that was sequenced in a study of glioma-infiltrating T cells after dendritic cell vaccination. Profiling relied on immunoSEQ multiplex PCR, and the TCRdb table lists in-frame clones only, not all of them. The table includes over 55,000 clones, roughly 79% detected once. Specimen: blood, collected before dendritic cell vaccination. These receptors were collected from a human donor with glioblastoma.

The CDR3 bases are TGTGCCAGTAGTATGATAGGGGGGCTAGCGGGGGACCCAAGCACAGATACGCAGTATTTT. It yields the protein CASSMIGGLAGDPSTDTQYF. The gene calls are TRBV19 and TRBJ2-3; 10 nucleotides match TRBD2. With 3 bases clipped from V and 0 bases from J, the junction kept 15 bases outside the gene matches. The germline CDR1 and CDR2 sequences are LNHDA and SQIVND (reference sequence). This CDR3 comprises 20 residues.

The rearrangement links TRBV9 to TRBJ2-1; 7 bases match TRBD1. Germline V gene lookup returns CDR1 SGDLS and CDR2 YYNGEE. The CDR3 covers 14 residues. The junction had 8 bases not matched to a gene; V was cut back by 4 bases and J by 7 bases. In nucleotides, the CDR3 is TGTGCCAGCAGCTCTACAGGGGTATTAAATGAGCAGTTCTTC. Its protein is CASSSTGVLNEQFF.

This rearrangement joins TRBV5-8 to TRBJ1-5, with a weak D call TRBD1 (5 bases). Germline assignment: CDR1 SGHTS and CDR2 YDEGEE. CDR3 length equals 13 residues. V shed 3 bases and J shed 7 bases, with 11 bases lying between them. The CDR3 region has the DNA TGTGCCAGCAGCTCCCAGGGATGGCAGCCCCAGCATTTT. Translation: CASSSQGWQPQHF.

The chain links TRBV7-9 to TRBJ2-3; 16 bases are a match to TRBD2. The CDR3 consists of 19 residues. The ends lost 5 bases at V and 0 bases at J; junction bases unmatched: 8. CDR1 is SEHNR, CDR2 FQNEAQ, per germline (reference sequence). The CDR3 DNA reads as TGTGCCAGCAGCCCGGGACTAGCGGGGGGGAGTTCTAGCACAGATACGCAGTATTTT. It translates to CASSPGLAGGSSSTDTQYF.

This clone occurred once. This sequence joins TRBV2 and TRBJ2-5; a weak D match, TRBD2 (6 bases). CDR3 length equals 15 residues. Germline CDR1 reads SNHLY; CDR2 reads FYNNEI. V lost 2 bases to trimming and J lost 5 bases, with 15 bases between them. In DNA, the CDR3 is TGTGCCAGCAGTGAAAGATTCGGGGGAGGTGAGACCCAGTACTTC. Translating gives CASSERFGGGETQYF.

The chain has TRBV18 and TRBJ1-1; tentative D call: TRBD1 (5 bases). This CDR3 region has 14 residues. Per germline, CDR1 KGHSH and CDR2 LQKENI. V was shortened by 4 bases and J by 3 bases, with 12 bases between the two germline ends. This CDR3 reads CASSLQTRDTEAFF. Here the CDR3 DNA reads TGTGCCAGCTCACTGCAAACCAGGGACACTGAAGCTTTCTTT.

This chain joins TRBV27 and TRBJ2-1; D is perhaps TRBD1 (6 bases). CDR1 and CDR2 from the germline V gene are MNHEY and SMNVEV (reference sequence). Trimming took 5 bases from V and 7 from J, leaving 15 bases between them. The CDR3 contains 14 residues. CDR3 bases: TGTGCCAGCAGTCTTAGGACAGATGCTAATGAGCAGTTCTTC. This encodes CASSLRTDANEQFF.

The CDR3 nucleotides are TGTGCCAGCAGTTACAGCAGGGTCTCTGGAAACACCATATATTTT. Its translation is CASSYSRVSGNTIYF. The genes are TRBV6-5 and TRBJ1-3, with D possibly matching TRBD1 (5 bases). The CDR3 consists of 15 residues. V was cut by 2 bases and J by 0 bases, with 8 bases left in between. Per germline, CDR1 MNHEY and CDR2 SVGAGI.

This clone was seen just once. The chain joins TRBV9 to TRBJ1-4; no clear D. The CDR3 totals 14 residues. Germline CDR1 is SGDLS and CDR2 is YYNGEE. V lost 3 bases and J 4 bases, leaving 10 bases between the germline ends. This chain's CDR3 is CASSGIMSNEKLFF. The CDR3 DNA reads TGTGCCAGCAGCGGCATAATGAGTAATGAAAAACTGTTTTTT.

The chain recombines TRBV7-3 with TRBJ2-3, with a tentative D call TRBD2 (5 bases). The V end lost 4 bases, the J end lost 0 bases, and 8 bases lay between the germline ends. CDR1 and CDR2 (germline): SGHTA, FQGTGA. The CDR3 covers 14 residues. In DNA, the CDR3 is TGTGCCAGCAGCTGGACGGGAAGCACAGATACGCAGTATTTT. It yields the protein CASSWTGSTDTQYF.

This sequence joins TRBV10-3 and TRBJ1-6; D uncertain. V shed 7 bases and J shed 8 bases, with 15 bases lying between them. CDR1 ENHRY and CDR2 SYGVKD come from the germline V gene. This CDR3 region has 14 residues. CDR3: CAITPGSEHSPLHF. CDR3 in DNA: TGTGCCATCACGCCTGGGAGCGAACATTCACCCCTCCACTTT.

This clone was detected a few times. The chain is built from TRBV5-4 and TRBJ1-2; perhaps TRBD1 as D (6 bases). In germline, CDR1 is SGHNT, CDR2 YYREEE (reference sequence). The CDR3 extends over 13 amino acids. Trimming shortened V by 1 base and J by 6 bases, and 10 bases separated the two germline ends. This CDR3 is CASSLRAGDGYTF. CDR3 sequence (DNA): TGTGCCAGCAGCTTGCGGGCAGGGGATGGCTACACCTTC. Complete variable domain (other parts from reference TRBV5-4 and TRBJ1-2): ETGVTQSPTHLIKTRGQQVTLRCSSQSGHNTVSWYQQALGQGPQFIFQYYREEENGRGNFPPRFSGLQFPNYSSELNVNALELDDSALYLCASSLRAGDGYTFGSGTRLTVV.

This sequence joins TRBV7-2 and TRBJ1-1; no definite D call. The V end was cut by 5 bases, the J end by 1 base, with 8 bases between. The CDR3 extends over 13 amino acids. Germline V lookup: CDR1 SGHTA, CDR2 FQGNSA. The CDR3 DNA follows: TGTGCCAGCAGCCCAACTCAGAACACTGAAGCTTTCTTT. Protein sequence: CASSPTQNTEAFF.

DNA for the CDR3: TGTGCCATTACGCGGGACGACTCCTACGAGCAGTACTTC. Translation: CAITRDDSYEQYF. This chain joins TRBV2 and TRBJ2-7, with D perhaps TRBD2 (6 bases). CDR1 SNHLY and CDR2 FYNNEI come from the germline V gene. This CDR3 is built from 13 residues. V dropped 10 bases and J dropped 0 bases, with 13 bases sitting between them.

This chain's CDR3 is CASSRLTSENTEAFF. CDR3 sequence (DNA): TGTGCCAGCAGTCGACTGACCTCGGAGAACACTGAAGCTTTCTTT. The V call is TRBV6-6, the J call TRBJ1-1, with D unclear. Germline assignment: CDR1 MNHNY and CDR2 SVGAGI (reference sequence). The CDR3 contains 15 residues. V was trimmed by 5 bases and J by 1 base, leaving 14 bases between them.

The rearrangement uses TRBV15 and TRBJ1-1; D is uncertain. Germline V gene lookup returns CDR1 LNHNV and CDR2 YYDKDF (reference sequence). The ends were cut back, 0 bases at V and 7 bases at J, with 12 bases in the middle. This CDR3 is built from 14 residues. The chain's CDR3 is CATSRDRVSFEAFF. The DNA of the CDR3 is TGTGCCACCAGCAGAGATCGGGTCTCCTTTGAAGCTTTCTTT.

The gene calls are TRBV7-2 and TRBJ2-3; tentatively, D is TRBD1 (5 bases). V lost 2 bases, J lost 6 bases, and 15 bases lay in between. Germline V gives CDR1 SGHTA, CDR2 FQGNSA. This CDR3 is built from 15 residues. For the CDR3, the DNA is TGTGCCAGCAGCTTAAGTGACAGTTCGCCTGATACGCAGTATTTT. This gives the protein CASSLSDSSPDTQYF.

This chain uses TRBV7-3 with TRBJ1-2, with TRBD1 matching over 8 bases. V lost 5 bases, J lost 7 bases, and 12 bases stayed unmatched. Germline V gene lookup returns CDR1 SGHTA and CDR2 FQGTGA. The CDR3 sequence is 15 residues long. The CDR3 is CASSQGDQGARGYTF. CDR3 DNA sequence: TGTGCCAGCAGCCAGGGGGACCAGGGGGCGCGTGGCTACACCTTC.

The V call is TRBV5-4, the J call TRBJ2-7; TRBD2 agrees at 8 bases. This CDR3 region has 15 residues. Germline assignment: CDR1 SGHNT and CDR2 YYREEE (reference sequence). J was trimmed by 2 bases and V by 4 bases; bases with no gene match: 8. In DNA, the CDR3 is TGTGCCAGCAGCCCCTTTAGCGGGAAGACCTACGAGCAGTACTTC. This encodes CASSPFSGKTYEQYF.

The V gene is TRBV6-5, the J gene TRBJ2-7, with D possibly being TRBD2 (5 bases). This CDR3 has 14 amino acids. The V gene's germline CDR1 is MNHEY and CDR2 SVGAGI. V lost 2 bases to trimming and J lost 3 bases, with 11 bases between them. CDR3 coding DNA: TGTGCCAGCAGTTACGGAGGTGACTACTACGAGCAGTACTTC. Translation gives CASSYGGDYYEQYF.

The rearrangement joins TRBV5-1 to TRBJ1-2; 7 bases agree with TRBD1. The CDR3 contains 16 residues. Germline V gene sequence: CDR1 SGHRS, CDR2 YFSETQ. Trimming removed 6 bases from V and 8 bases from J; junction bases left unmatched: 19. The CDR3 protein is CASTQTELTGDGGYTF. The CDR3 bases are TGCGCCAGCACCCAAACCGAACTAACAGGGGATGGCGGCTACACCTTC.

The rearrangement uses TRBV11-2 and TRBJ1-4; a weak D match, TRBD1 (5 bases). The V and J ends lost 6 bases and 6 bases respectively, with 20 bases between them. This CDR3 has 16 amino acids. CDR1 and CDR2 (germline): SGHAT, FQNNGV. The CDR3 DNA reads TGTGCCAGCAGTCCAGGGTTAAGGGCTCTCGATGAAAAACTGTTTTTT. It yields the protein CASSPGLRALDEKLFF. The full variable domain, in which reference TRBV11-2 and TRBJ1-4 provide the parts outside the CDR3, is EAGVAQSPRYKIIEKRQSVAFWCNPISGHATLYWYQQILGQGPKLLIQFQNNGVVDDSQLPKDRFSAERLKGVDSTLKIQPAKLEDSAVYLCASSPGLRALDEKLFFGSGTQLSVL.

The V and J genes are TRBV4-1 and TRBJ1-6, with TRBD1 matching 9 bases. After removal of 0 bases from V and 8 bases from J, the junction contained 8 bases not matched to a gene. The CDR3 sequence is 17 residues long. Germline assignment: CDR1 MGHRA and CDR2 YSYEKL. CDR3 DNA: TGCGCCAGCAGCCAAGATCCGAGGACAGGGGACTATTCACCCCTCCACTTT. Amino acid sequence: CASSQDPRTGDYSPLHF.

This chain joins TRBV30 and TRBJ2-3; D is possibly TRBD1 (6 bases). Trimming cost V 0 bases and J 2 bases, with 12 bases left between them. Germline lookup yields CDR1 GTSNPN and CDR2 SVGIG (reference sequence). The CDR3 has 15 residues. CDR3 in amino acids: CAWSVTRGNTDTQYF. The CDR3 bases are TGTGCCTGGAGTGTAACTAGGGGGAACACAGATACGCAGTATTTT.

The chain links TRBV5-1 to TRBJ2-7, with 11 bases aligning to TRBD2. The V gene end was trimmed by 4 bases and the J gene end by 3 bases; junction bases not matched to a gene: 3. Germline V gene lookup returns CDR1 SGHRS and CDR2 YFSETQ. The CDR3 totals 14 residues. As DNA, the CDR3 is TGCGCCAGCAGCAAGACTAGCGGGAACTACGAGCAGTACTTC. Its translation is CASSKTSGNYEQYF.

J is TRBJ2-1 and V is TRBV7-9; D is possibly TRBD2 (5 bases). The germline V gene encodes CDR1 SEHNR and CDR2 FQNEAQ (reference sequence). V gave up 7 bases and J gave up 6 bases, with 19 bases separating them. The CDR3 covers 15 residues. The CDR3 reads CASIRRTDLRNEQFF. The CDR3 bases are TGTGCCAGCATCCGCCGGACTGACCTACGCAATGAGCAGTTCTTC.

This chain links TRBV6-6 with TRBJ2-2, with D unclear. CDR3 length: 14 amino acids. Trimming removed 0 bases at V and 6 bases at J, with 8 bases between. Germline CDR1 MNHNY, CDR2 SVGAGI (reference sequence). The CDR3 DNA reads TGTGCCAGCAGTTACTCGATCTACTCCGGGGAGCTGTTTTTT. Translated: CASSYSIYSGELFF.

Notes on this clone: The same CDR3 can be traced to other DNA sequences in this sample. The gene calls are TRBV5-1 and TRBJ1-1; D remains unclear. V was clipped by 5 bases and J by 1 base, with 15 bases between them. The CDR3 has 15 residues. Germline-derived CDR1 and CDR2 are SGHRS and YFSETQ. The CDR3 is CASRPSFTGNTEAFF. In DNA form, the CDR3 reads TGCGCCAGCAGGCCGTCTTTCACCGGGAACACTGAAGCTTTCTTT.

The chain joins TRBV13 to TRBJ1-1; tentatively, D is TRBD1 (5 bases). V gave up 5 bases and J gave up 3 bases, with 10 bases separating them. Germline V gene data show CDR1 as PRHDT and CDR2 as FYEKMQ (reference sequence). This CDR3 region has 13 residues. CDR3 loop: CASSLQGYTEAFF. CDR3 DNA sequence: TGTGCCAGCAGCCTTCAGGGTTACACTGAAGCTTTCTTT.